This T cell receptor beta chain derives from a study of cytomegalovirus exposure and HLA in healthy donors. The CDR3 loop spans 14 amino acids. Germline trimming cut 8 bases from V and 5 bases from J; bases unmatched to any gene: 8. Germline V lookup: CDR1 SNHLY, CDR2 FYNNEI. This table comes from immunoSEQ multiplex PCR, and its TCRdb copy is limited to in-frame clones, with some not included. The table has roughly 190,000 clones, around 86% seen once. The source of this sequence is a woman younger than 30 in good health and CMV-seronegative. The chain has TRBV2 and TRBJ2-2; TRBD1 agrees at 7 bases. Source material: PBMCs. The CDR3 DNA follows: TGTGCCAGCCGAAGGGGGCCGGGGACCGGGGAGCTGTTTTTT. Its translation is CASRRGPGTGELFF. Full variable domain (remainder filled in from reference TRBV2 and TRBJ2-2): EPEVTQTPSHQVTQMGQEVILRCVPISNHLYFYWYRQILGQKVEFLVSFYNNEISEKSEIFDDQFSVERPDGSNFTLKIRSTKLEDSAMYFCASRRGPGTGELFFGEGSRLTVL.